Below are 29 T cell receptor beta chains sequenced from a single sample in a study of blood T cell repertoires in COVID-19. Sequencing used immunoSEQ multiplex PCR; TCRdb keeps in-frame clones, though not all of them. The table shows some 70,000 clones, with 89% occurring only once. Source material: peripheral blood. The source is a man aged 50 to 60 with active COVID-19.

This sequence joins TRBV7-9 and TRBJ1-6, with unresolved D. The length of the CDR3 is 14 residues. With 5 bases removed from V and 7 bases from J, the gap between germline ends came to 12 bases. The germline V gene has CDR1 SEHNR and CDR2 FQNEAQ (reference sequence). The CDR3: CASSAGDANSPLHF. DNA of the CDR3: TGTGCCAGCAGCGCCGGGGATGCCAATTCACCCCTCCACTTT. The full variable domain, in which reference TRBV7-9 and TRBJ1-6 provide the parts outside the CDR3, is DTGVSQNPRHKITKRGQNVTFRCDPISEHNRLYWYRQTLGQGPEFLTYFQNEAQLEKSRLLSDRFSAERPKGSFSTLEIQRTEQGDSAMYLCASSAGDANSPLHFGNGTRLTVT.

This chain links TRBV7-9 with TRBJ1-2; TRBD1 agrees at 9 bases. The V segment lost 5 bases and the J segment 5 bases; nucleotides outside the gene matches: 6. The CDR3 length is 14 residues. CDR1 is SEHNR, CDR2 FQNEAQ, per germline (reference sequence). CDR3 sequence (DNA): TGTGCCAGCAGCCAGGGACAGGGACCTTATGGCTACACCTTC. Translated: CASSQGQGPYGYTF.

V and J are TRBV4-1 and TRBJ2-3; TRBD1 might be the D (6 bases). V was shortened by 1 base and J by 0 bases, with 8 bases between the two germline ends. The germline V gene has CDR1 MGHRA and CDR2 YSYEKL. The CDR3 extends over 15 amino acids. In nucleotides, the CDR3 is TGCGCCAGCAGCCAAGTTCAGGGGAGCACAGATACGCAGTATTTT. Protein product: CASSQVQGSTDTQYF.

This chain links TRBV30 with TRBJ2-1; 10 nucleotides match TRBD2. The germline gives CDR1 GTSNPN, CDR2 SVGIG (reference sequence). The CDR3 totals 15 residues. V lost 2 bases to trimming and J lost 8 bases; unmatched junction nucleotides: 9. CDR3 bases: TGTGCCTGGAGTAGTGGCAGCGGGGGGGCGGATGAGCAGTTCTTC. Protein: CAWSSGSGGADEQFF.

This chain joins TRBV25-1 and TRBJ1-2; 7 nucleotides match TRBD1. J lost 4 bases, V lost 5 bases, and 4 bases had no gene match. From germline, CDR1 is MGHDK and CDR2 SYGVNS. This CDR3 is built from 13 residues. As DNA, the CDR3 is TGTGCCAGCAGTCAGACAGGGACCTATGGCTACACCTTC. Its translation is CASSQTGTYGYTF.

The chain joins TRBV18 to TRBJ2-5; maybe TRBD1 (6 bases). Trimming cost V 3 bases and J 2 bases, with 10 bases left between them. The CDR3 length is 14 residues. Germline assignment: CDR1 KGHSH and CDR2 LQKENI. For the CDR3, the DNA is TGTGCCAGCTCACCCTTGGACAGTCAAGAGACCCAGTACTTC. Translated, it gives CASSPLDSQETQYF.

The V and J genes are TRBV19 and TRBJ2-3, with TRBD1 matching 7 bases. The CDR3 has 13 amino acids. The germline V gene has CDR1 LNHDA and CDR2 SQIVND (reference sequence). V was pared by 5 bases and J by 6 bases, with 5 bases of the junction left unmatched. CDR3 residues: CASSVSRGDTQYF. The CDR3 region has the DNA TGTGCCAGTAGTGTAAGCAGGGGGGATACGCAGTATTTT.

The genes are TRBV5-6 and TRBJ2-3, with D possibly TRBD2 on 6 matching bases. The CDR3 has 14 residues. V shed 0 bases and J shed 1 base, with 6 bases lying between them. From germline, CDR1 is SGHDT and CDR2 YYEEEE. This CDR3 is CASSLAGGTDTQYF. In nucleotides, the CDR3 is TGTGCCAGCAGCTTGGCGGGGGGCACAGATACGCAGTATTTT.

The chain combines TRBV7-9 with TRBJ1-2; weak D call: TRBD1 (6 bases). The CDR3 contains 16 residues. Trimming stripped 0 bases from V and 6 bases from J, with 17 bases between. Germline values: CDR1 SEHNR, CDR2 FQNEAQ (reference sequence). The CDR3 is CASSLATDRNRNGYTF. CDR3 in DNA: TGTGCCAGCAGCTTAGCTACGGACAGAAACCGGAATGGCTACACCTTC.

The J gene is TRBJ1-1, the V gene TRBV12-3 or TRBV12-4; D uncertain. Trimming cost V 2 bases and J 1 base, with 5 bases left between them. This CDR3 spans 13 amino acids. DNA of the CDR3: TGTGCCAGCAGTTTATCTCGGAACACTGAAGCTTTCTTT. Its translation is CASSLSRNTEAFF.

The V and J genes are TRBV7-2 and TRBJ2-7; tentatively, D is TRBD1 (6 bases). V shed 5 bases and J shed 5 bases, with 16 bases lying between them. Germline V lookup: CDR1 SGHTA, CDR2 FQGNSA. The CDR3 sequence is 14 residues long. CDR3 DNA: TGTGCCAGCAGCGCCCGGACAGTACCTGACGAGCAGTACTTC. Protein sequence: CASSARTVPDEQYF.

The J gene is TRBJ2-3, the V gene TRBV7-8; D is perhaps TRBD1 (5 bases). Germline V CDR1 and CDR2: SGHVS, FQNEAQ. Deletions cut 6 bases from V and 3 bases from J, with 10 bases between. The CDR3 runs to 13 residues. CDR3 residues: CASSPDRTDTQYF. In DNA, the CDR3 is TGTGCCAGCAGTCCTGACAGAACAGATACGCAGTATTTT.

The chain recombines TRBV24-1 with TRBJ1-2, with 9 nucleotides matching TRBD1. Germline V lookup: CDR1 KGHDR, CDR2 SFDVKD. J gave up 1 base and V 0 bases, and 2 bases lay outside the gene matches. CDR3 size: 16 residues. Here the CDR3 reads CATSDLRDRVNYGYTF. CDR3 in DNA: TGTGCCACCAGTGATTTGCGGGACAGGGTTAACTATGGCTACACCTTC.

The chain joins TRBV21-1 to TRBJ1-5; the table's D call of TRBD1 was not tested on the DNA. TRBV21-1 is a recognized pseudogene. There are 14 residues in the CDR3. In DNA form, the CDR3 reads TGTGCCAGCAGCAGACAGGGGTCCAATCAGCCCCAGCATTTT. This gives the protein CASSRQGSNQPQHF.

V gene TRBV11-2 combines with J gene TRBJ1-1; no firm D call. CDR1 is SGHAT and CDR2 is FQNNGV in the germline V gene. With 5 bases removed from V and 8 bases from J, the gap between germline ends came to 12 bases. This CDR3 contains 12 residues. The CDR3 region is CASSPFGGEAFF. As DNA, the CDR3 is TGTGCCAGCAGCCCATTCGGCGGGGAAGCTTTCTTT.

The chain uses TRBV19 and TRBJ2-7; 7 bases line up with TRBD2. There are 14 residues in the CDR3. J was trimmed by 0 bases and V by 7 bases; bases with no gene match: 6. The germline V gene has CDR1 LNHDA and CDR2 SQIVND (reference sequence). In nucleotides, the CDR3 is TGTGCCAGTACGACTAGCCTAGGCTCCTACGAGCAGTACTTC. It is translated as CASTTSLGSYEQYF.

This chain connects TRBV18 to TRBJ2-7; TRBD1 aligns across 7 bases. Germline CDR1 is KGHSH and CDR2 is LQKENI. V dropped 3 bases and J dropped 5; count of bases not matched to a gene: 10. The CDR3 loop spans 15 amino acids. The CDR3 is CASSPDGQVLHEQYF. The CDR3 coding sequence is TGTGCCAGCTCACCCGACGGACAGGTCTTACACGAGCAGTACTTC.

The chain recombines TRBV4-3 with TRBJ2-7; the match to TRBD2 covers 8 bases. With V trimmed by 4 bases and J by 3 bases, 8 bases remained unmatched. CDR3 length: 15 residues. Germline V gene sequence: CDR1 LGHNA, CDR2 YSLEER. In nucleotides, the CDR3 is TGCGCCAGCAGCCGCTCCGGGACTAGTATCTACGAGCAGTACTTC. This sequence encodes CASSRSGTSIYEQYF.

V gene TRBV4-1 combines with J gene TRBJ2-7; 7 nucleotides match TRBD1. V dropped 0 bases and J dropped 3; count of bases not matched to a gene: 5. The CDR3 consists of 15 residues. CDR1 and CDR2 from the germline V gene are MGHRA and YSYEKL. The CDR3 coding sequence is TGCGCCAGCAGCCAAGAGGGGACAGCTTTCTACGAGCAGTACTTC. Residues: CASSQEGTAFYEQYF.

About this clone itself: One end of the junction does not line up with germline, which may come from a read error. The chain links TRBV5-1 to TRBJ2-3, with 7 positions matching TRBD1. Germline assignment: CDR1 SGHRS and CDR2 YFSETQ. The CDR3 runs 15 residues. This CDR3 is CASSLGDRETGTQYF. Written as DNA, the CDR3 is TGCGCCAGCAGCTTGGGAGACAGGGAAACAGGTACGCAGTATTTT.

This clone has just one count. The CDR3 protein is CSAGGASGYTF. CDR3 DNA: TGCAGTGCCGGGGGGGCGAGTGGCTACACCTTC. The rearrangement joins TRBV20-1 to TRBJ1-2; a possible D gene is TRBD1 (6 bases). The CDR3 length is 11 residues. Germline loops: CDR1 DFQATT, CDR2 SNEGSKA (reference sequence). The V gene lost 6 bases and the J gene lost 7 bases, with 12 bases spanning the gap.

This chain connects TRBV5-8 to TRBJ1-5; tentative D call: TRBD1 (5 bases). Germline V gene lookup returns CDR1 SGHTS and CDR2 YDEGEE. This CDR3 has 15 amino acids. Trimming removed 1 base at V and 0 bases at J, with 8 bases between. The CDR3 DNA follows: TGTGCCAGCAGCTTGCGGGGGGATAGCAATCAGCCCCAGCATTTT. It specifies CASSLRGDSNQPQHF.

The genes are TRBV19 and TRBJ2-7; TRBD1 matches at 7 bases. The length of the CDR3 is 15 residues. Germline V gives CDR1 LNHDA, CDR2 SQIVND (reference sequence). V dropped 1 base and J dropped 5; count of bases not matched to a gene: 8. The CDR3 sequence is CASSIVEGGKNEQYF. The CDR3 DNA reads TGTGCCAGTAGTATAGTAGAAGGGGGCAAGAACGAGCAGTACTTC.

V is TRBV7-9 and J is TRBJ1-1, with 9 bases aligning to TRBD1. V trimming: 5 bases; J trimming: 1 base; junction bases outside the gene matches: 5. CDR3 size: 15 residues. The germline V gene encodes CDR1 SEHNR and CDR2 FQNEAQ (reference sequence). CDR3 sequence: CASSPPGQGNTEAFF. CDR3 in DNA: TGTGCCAGCAGCCCCCCGGGACAGGGGAACACTGAAGCTTTCTTT.

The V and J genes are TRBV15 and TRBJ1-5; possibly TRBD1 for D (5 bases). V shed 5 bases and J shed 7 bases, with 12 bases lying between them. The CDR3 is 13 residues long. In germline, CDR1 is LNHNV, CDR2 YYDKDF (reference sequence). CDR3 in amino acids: CATSPGPGQPQHF. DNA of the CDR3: TGTGCCACCAGCCCCGGACCAGGGCAGCCCCAGCATTTT.

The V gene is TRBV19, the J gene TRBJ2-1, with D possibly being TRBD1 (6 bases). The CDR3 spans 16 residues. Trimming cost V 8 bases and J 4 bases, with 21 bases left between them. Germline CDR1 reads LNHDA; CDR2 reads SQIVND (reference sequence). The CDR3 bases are TGTGCCAGTTCTAATACAGGGCGAAGCCCTTACAATGAGCAGTTCTTC. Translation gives CASSNTGRSPYNEQFF.

Here the CDR3 DNA reads TGTGCCAGCAGCTTAGGGGGGGCCAGCACAGATACGCAGTATTTT. Translation: CASSLGGASTDTQYF. The chain has TRBV7-3 and TRBJ2-3; TRBD2 is a possible D gene (7 bases). CDR1 is SGHTA and CDR2 is FQGTGA in the germline V gene. The CDR3 has 15 amino acids. The ends were cut back, 2 bases at V and 0 bases at J, with 9 bases in the middle.

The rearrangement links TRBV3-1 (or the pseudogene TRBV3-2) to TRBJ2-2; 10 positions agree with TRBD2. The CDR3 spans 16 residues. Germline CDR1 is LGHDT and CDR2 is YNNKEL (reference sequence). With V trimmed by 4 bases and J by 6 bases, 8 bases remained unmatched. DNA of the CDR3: TGTGCCAGCAGCCCCGAAAGCGGGGGGGCCCCCGGGGAGCTGTTTTTT. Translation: CASSPESGGAPGELFF.

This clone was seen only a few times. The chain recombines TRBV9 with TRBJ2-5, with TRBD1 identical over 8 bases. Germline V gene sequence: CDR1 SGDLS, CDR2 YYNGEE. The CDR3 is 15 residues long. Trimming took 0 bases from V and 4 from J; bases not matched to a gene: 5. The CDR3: CASSVGTGRSETQYF. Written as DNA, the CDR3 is TGTGCCAGCAGCGTAGGGACAGGGCGCTCAGAGACCCAGTACTTC.